Listed below are T cell receptor beta chains from one sample, sequenced in a study of cytomegalovirus exposure and HLA in healthy donors. Repertoires were generated with immunoSEQ multiplex PCR, while TCRdb's copy carries only in-frame clones and drops some. Of approximately 150,000 clones in the sample, about two thirds were seen once. Sequenced sample: PBMCs. These receptors all come from a woman in her 30s in good health and CMV-seronegative. The CDR3 runs from the conserved cysteine through the conserved F or W. Fields, in order: V gene, J gene, D gene, CDR3 DNA, CDR3 protein. A D gene is named only where the DNA matches it firmly.

TRBV2	TRBJ2-4	-	TGTGCCAGCAGGGGGGACTTTAAAAACATTCAGTACTTC	CASRGDFKNIQYF
TRBV12-5	TRBJ1-5	TRBD1	TGTGCTAGTGGTCCCGGGACAGTTAGCAATCAGCCCCAGCATTTT	CASGPGTVSNQPQHF
TRBV4-3	TRBJ1-2	TRBD1	TGCGCCAGCTCCCTTCGGGACAGGGACTTCACCTTC	CASSLRDRDFTF
TRBV13	TRBJ2-1	TRBD2	TGTGCCAGCAGTCCGGGGGGGGGAGTGGTCAATGAGCAGTTCTTC	CASSPGGGVVNEQFF
TRBV2	TRBJ1-1	-	TGTGCCAGCACTAGAGACGGAGCCACTGAAGCTTTCTTT	CASTRDGATEAFF
TRBV30	TRBJ2-3	TRBD2	TGTGCCTGGAGTCCCTTGAGGCGGGAGACAGATACGCAGTATTTT	CAWSPLRRETDTQYF
TRBV28	TRBJ1-2	-	TGTGCCAGCAGTTCCCACGGTCAGGTCAACTATGGCTACACCTTC	CASSSHGQVNYGYTF
TRBV5-1	TRBJ2-1	-	TGCGCCAGCAGGACGGGACTCTCTATCAATGAGCAGTTCTTC	CASRTGLSINEQFF
TRBV5-1	TRBJ2-5	-	TGCGCCAGCACCGGTGGGCAGGGGGACTTTTTGGAGACCCAGTACTTC	CASTGGQGDFLETQYF
TRBV7-9	TRBJ2-7	-	TGTGCCAGCAGCTTCTTTGGGTGGGACTCGAGGTCCTACGAGCAGTACTTC	CASSFFGWDSRSYEQYF
TRBV6-5	TRBJ2-1	-	TGTGCCAGCAGTTACTACCCACGGAGCTCCTACAATGAGCAGTTCTTC	CASSYYPRSSYNEQFF
TRBV5-5	TRBJ1-2	-	TGTGCCAGCAGACCTCGTGGGGGGTCCGCCAACTATGGCTACACCTTC	CASRPRGGSANYGYTF